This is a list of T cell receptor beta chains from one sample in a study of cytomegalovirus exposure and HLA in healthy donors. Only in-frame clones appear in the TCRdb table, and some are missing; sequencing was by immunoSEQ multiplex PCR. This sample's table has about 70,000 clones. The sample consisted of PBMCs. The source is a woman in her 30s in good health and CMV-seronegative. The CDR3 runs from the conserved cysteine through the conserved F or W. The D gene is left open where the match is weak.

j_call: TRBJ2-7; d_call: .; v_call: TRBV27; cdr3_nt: TGTGCCAGCAGTTTATCGGACTGGGGTGCCGAGCAGTACTTC; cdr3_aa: CASSLSDWGAEQYF
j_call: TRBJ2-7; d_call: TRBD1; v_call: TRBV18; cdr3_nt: TGTGCCAGCTCACCGGGGGACAGGGGCTACGAGCAGTACTTC; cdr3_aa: CASSPGDRGYEQYF
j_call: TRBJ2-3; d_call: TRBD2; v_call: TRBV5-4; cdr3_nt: TGTGCCAGCATCACCGGGAGCGGGAGTGGAGATACGCAGTATTTT; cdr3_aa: CASITGSGSGDTQYF
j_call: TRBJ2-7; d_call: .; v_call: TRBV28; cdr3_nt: TGTGCCAGCAGTTTCACCCTTACAGGGCTCCACGAGCAGTACTTC; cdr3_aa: CASSFTLTGLHEQYF
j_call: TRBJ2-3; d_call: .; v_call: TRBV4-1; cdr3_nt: TGCGCCAGCAGCGCCCTGGGGGGACTTACGCAGTATTTT; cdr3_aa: CASSALGGLTQYF
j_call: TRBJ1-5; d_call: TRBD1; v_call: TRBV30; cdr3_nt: TGTGCCTGGAGCCATGGGACAGGTCGCGATCAGCCCCAGCATTTT; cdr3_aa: CAWSHGTGRDQPQHF
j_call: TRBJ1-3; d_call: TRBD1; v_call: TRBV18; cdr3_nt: TGTGCCAGCTCACCACCGAACGACAGGGGGCTTGGAAACACCATATATTTT; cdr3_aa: CASSPPNDRGLGNTIYF
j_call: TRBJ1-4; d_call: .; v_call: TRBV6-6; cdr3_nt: TGTGCCAGCACCACGGGAGGGTGGTATGAAAAACTGTTTTTT; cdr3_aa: CASTTGGWYEKLFF
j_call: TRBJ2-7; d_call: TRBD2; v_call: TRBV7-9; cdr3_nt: TGTGCCAGCAGCCAACTAGCGGGAATCTACGAGCAGTACTTC; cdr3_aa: CASSQLAGIYEQYF
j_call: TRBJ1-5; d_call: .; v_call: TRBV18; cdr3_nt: TGTGCCAGCTCAGCCCAGGGGCTTCTCGCATATAGCAATCAGCCCCAGCATTTT; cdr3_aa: CASSAQGLLAYSNQPQHF
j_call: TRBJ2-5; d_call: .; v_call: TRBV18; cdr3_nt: TGTGCCAGCTCACCAGCAGGGCAAGAGACCCAGTACTTC; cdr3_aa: CASSPAGQETQYF
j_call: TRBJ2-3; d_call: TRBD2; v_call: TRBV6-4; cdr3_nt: TGTGCCAGCACCGCCGGGACTAGCGAGAGAGATACGCAGTATTTT; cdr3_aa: CASTAGTSERDTQYF
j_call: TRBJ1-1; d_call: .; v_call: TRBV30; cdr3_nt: TGTGCCTGGACGGGGGGGAACATGAACACTGAAGCTTTCTTT; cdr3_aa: CAWTGGNMNTEAFF